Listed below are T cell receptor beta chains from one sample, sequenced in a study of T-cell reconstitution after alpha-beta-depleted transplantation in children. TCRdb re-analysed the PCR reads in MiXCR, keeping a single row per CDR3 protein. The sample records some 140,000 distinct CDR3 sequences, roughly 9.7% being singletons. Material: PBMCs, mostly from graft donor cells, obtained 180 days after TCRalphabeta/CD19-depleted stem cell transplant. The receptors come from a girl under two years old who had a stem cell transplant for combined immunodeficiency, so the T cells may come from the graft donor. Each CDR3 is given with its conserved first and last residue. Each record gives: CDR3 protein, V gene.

CASSLVLGGQYF TRBV7-2
CASSLSGVARGFGYTF TRBV7-2
CASSPTGGPSGANVLTF TRBV6-5
CASSGQFQETQYF TRBV6-6
CASSRGTGGWEQYF TRBV4-3
CAISESSTRSRGYEQFF TRBV10-3
CASSVGTISLNTEAFF TRBV6-2/TRBV6-3
CAIGGPGTGQETQYF TRBV10-3
CSALAGGQEDEQFF TRBV20-1
CSARTGAYAGELFF TRBV29-1
CASSVAGDRAQPQHF TRBV9
CSASPDSTGELFF TRBV20-1
CASSQVGGTNTF TRBV4-3
CASSQTASTDTQYF TRBV12-3/TRBV12-4
CASSYDLAKNIQYF TRBV5-1
CASKLAGGFGETQYF TRBV12-3/TRBV12-4
CASSHMAIQETQYF TRBV3-1
CASSQDGGGAYEQYF TRBV4-3
CSAEREGYEQYF TRBV20-1
CASSLEGTTTYEQYF TRBV5-1
CSARGWGTTDTQYF TRBV20-1
CASSYPGTGQNTGELFF TRBV6-5
CASSPFGGSGRAQGEQFF TRBV7-3
CGGGPGETQYF TRBV20-1
CAISEKMETAGETNYGYTF TRBV10-3
CASSAPGQGLHEQYF TRBV18
CASGWDRQETQYF TRBV27
CASTIFLGNTGELFF TRBV12-3/TRBV12-4
CASSYSISGGQFF TRBV6-6
CASSPLDSPYEQYF TRBV14
CSASRATSGSTDTQYF TRBV20-1
CATSATGTSAYEQYF TRBV15
CASSSYGRLAGPYNEQFF TRBV11-2
CSARGPSSYNEQFF TRBV20-1
CASSLELSSHNEQFF TRBV5-1
CASSYLQDASGELFF TRBV6-5
CATSDATTGGGQFF TRBV24-1
CASIHGRVQPKETQYF TRBV12-3/TRBV12-4
CATLRQGGTYEQYF TRBV28
CASNIEGDTEAFF TRBV7-2
CASSPRLGESMAFF TRBV7-8
CASSLDSGGAYNEQFF TRBV11-2
CSAREPTNSNQPQHF TRBV20-1
CASSQDGGRGNEQFF TRBV4-3
CASSFGDKRGAGELFF TRBV7-2
CASSYPAGISNQPQHF TRBV6-5
CSAKGQGVNQPQHF TRBV20-1
CSARDGGKGEAFF TRBV20-1
CASSLDGNYGYTF TRBV5-1
CASSPGLAGGPSYEQYF TRBV12-3/TRBV12-4
CASSLGGLAYEQYF TRBV7-2